This record looks at one T cell receptor beta chain sequence and its context. Its cognate antigen is unknown. This specimen belongs to a study of cytomegalovirus exposure and HLA in healthy donors. Study-level points and caveats: Most TCR sequences were seen very rarely across donors, but some public TCRs occurred in many. Cytomegalovirus status was reportedly diagnosed by the classifier with high specificity and sensitivity. The investigators catalogued 164 TCR beta chains as cytomegalovirus-associated.

Here immunoSEQ multiplex PCR was the method, and the copy in TCRdb shows in-frame clones only, minus some. The data hold around 130,000 clones, with around 85% observed a single time. The CDR3 is 17 residues long. The V and J ends lost 4 bases and 2 bases, in that order; junction bases with no gene match: 12. Germline V gene data show CDR1 as ENHRY and CDR2 as SYGVKD. The sequence came from a woman in her twenties or thirties in good health and CMV-seronegative. Source material: PBMCs. This chain uses TRBV10-3 with TRBJ2-5; 8 positions agree with TRBD2. The CDR3 region is CAISAPRGSGVQETQYF. The CDR3 nucleotides are TGTGCCATCAGTGCCCCCAGGGGTAGCGGGGTGCAAGAGACCCAGTACTTC.